The 17 T cell receptor beta chains given below trace back to one sample, sequenced in a study of tumor-infiltrating lymphocytes in primary liver carcinoma. Scientists recovered RNA and DNA together from approximately 20-30 mg of unsorted bulk tissue. A primer matching the constant region was used to make TCR beta cDNA from 500 to 650 ng of total RNA. Generation of the TCR beta libraries relied on three nested multiplex PCR rounds using slightly modified ARM-PCR. The two initial PCR rounds, about 9 cycles each, used TRBV1-TRBV30 forward and C-beta reverse primers. MiXCR, applied by TCRdb to the multiplex PCR reads, yields one record per CDR3 protein. Among more than 100,000 distinct CDR3 sequences listed, nearly 70% were seen once. Material for sequencing was tumor-adjacent normal liver tissue. These receptors all come from an older woman with primary liver carcinoma and hepatitis B virus infection.

A remark on this clonotype: At one boundary the junction diverges from the germline segment, which might be a read error. The chain combines TRBV6-2 or TRBV6-3 with TRBJ2-5; no firm D call. CDR1 is MNHEY, CDR2 SVGEGT, per germline. The CDR3 length is 15 residues. In DNA, the CDR3 is TGTGTCAGCACGATATCCATGACACCCCAAGAGACCCAGTACTTC. It yields the protein CVSTISMTPQETQYF.

This clonotype has just a few counts. The chain employs TRBV11-1 and TRBJ2-2; no clear D. Germline V lookup: CDR1 SGHAT, CDR2 FQDESV (reference sequence). Deletions cut 5 bases from V and 2 bases from J, with 18 bases between. The CDR3 length is 17 residues. Written as DNA, the CDR3 is TGTGCCAGCAGCGCCGGGCCATTCCTGGTTAACACCGGGGAGCTGTTTTTT. It codes for CASSAGPFLVNTGELFF.

This clonotype was seen repeatedly, ten times or more. This rearrangement joins TRBV7-9 to TRBJ2-5, with D possibly being TRBD1 or TRBD2 (5 bases each). The germline V and J ends were trimmed by 7 bases and 5 bases, with 17 bases remaining between them. There are 14 residues in the CDR3. The germline V gene has CDR1 SEHNR and CDR2 FQNEAQ (reference sequence). The CDR3 sequence: CASIPSGSGETQYF. In DNA form, the CDR3 reads TGTGCCAGCATCCCGTCAGGGAGCGGCGAGACCCAGTACTTC.

This clonotype was seen repeatedly, ten times or more. This chain joins TRBV4-1 and TRBJ1-5; tentative D call: TRBD1 (6 bases). This CDR3 has 16 amino acids. V was shortened by 2 bases and J by 3 bases, with 14 bases between the two germline ends. Per the germline V gene, CDR1 is MGHRA and CDR2 is YSYEKL. The CDR3 here is CASSQIGGKSNQPQHF. In DNA form, the CDR3 reads TGCGCCAGCAGCCAAATAGGGGGGAAGTCCAATCAGCCCCAGCATTTT.

Points on this clonotype: With a much larger clone just one base away, this may be a read error. V and J are TRBV28 and TRBJ2-1; D is unclear. The CDR3 length is 16 residues. In germline, CDR1 is MDHEN, CDR2 SYDVKM. The CDR3 here is CASTSAESRRYNVQFF. CDR3 DNA sequence: TGTGCCAGCACCTCCGCTGAGTCTAGAAGGTACAATGTGCAGTTCTTC.

For this clonotype: One end of the junction varies from germline; a read error may be responsible. The V gene is TRBV5-5, the J gene TRBJ2-2; perhaps TRBD2 as D (6 bases). This CDR3 is 15 amino acids long. The germline V gene encodes CDR1 SGHKS and CDR2 YYEKEE (reference sequence). Here the CDR3 DNA reads TGTGCCAGCAGCTTTATGGAGGGAAACACCGGGGAGTTGATTTTT. Protein sequence: CASSFMEGNTGELIF.

Many counts were recorded for this clonotype. The chain joins TRBV29-1 to TRBJ2-1; 7 bases map to TRBD1. The germline V gene has CDR1 SQVTM and CDR2 ANQGSEA. The CDR3 spans 13 residues. Germline trimming cut 7 bases from V and 5 bases from J; bases unmatched to any gene: 8. The chain's CDR3 is CSAAWDRDNEQFF. CDR3 coding DNA: TGCAGCGCCGCTTGGGACAGAGACAATGAGCAGTTCTTC.

The chain couples TRBV12-1 to TRBJ2-2; TRBD2, the table's D call, lacks a check against the DNA. TRBV12-1 is termed a pseudogene. The CDR3 has 16 amino acids. CDR3 protein: CAIIAGGHTNAGELFF. The CDR3 DNA follows: TGTGCCATCATCGCGGGGGGGCACACGAACGCCGGGGAGCTGTTTTTT.

The chain couples TRBV4-2 to TRBJ1-1, with D perhaps TRBD1 (6 bases). There are 14 residues in the CDR3. V gave up 4 bases and J gave up 4 bases, with 13 bases separating them. Germline values: CDR1 LGHNA, CDR2 YNFKEQ. This chain's CDR3 is CASSPGQLSTEAFF. The CDR3 coding sequence is TGTGCCAGCAGCCCCGGACAGCTGAGCACTGAAGCTTTCTTT.

The sample holds one count of this clonotype. At one of its ends the junction is not consistent with the germline gene, which may arise from a read error. V gene TRBV12-3 or TRBV12-4 combines with J gene TRBJ2-3; 8 bases align to TRBD2. The CDR3 has 14 residues. Here the CDR3 DNA reads TGTGCCAGCAGTCTAGCGGGCAGCACAGGTAGGCAGTATTTT. Protein product: CASSLAGSTGRQYF.

Regarding this clonotype: One end of the junction varies from germline; a read error may be responsible. The chain has TRBV11-2 and TRBJ2-1; 7 positions match TRBD2. Germline V gene data show CDR1 as SGHAT and CDR2 as FQNNGV. The CDR3 sequence is 14 residues long. CDR3 nucleotide sequence: TGCGCCAGCAGCTTAGGGGAGGGGCTTAATGAGGAGTTCTTC. Protein product: CASSLGEGLNEEFF.

The genes are TRBV10-3 and TRBJ2-7; 9 bases are a match to TRBD1. The junction had 6 bases not matched to a gene; V was cut back by 1 base and J by 2 bases. The germline CDR1 and CDR2 sequences are ENHRY and SYGVKD. There are 16 residues in the CDR3. CDR3 coding DNA: TGTGCCATCAGTGAGTGGACAGGGGACATGACCTACGAGCAGTACTTC. It encodes CAISEWTGDMTYEQYF.

Notes on this clonotype: This CDR3 is missing its conserved last phenylalanine or tryptophan, likely due to a read error. V gene TRBV29-1 combines with J gene TRBJ2-1, with 14 bases lining up with TRBD2. In germline, CDR1 is SQVTM, CDR2 ANQGSEA. The CDR3 sequence is 17 residues long. Trimming at V came to 7 bases and at J to 6 bases, leaving 14 bases not matched to a gene. CDR3 nucleotide sequence: TGCAGCGCCATCATCTGGGGGACTAGCGGGAGATGCAATGAGCAGTTCTTA. Amino acids: CSAIIWGTSGRCNEQFL.

About this clonotype itself: The CDR3 does not close with the conserved phenylalanine or tryptophan, likely indicating a read error. This sequence joins TRBV28 and TRBJ2-7, with D possibly being TRBD1 or TRBD2 (6 bases each). CDR1 is MDHEN, CDR2 SYDVKM, per germline. V lost 6 bases to trimming and J lost 0 bases, with 15 bases between them. CDR3 length: 15 residues. CDR3 DNA: TGTGCCAGCAGGGGGGGCCTACAGGTCTCCTACGAGCAGTACCTC. Its protein product is CASRGGLQVSYEQYL.

This clonotype was recorded at least ten times. This chain links TRBV5-1 with TRBJ2-7; D gene unclear. Germline CDR1 and CDR2: SGHRS and YFSETQ. CDR3 size: 11 residues. V was pared by 4 bases and J by 6 bases, with 8 bases between. CDR3 sequence: CASSQQSEQYF. CDR3 DNA: TGCGCCAGCAGCCAACAGAGCGAGCAGTACTTC.

To note about this clonotype: The CDR3 does not end in the conserved phenylalanine or tryptophan, so this is likely a read error. The gene calls are TRBV5-1 and TRBJ2-5; weak D call: TRBD1 (5 bases). The CDR3 length is 10 residues. The germline V gene has CDR1 SGHRS and CDR2 YFSETQ. The CDR3 sequence: CARGQETQYL. Here the CDR3 DNA reads TGCGCAAGGGGCCAAGAGACCCAGTACTTA.

This clonotype was picked up a small number of times. Being one base from a much bigger clone, this may be a read error. J is TRBJ2-7 and V is TRBV11-2; weak D call: TRBD2 (5 bases). CDR3 length: 13 amino acids. Germline assignment: CDR1 SGHAT and CDR2 FQNNGV. V lost 7 bases and J lost 3, with 13 bases in between. The CDR3: CASKITGNYEQYF. DNA of the CDR3: TGTGCCAGCAAGATTACGGGGAACTACGAGCAGTACTTC.